A single sample gave rise to the 18 T cell receptor beta chains below, sequenced in a study of cytomegalovirus exposure and HLA in healthy donors. Assay: immunoSEQ multiplex PCR; the TCRdb copy retains only in-frame clones and omits some. The sample contains 65,000 to 85,000 clones, 85% to 95% of which appear only once. Sequencing used PBMCs. The source of these receptors is a woman aged 18-29 years in good health and CMV-seronegative.

This sequence joins TRBV6-6 and TRBJ1-6; unclear D gene. This CDR3 has 15 residues. Trimming stripped 0 bases from V and 8 bases from J, with 11 bases between. From germline, CDR1 is MNHNY and CDR2 SVGAGI (reference sequence). The CDR3 DNA reads as TGTGCCAGCAGTTACTCAGGAGGTTTGGATTCACCCCTCCACTTT. Its protein is CASSYSGGLDSPLHF.

The V and J genes are TRBV20-1 and TRBJ1-2; D gene ambiguous. V shed 3 bases and J shed 4 bases, with 6 bases lying between them. Looked up from germline, CDR1 is DFQATT and CDR2 is SNEGSKA (reference sequence). This CDR3 region has 11 residues. For the CDR3, the DNA is TGCAGTGCTAGTGGCCGCTATGGCTACACCTTC. This translates into CSASGRYGYTF.

This clone has just one count. This chain links TRBV7-9 with TRBJ2-5; D might be TRBD2 (6 bases). Trimming took off 1 base at V and 7 bases at J, with 10 bases between the two ends. CDR1 and CDR2 from the germline V gene are SEHNR and FQNEAQ (reference sequence). The CDR3 consists of 13 residues. The CDR3 here is CASSLGEVGTQYF. Here the CDR3 DNA reads TGTGCCAGCAGCTTAGGGGAGGTTGGGACCCAGTACTTC.

The chain has TRBV13 and TRBJ2-7; 12 nucleotides align to TRBD1. Germline loops: CDR1 PRHDT, CDR2 FYEKMQ (reference sequence). With V trimmed by 5 bases and J by 2 bases, 4 bases remained unmatched. The CDR3 loop spans 15 amino acids. The CDR3 DNA reads TGTGCCAGCAGCCAGGGACAGGGGGCCACCTACGAGCAGTACTTC. This codes for CASSQGQGATYEQYF.

The rearrangement links TRBV4-1 to TRBJ1-1; the D gene is possibly TRBD1 (6 bases). Trimming stripped 4 bases from V and 5 bases from J, with 11 bases between. Germline-derived CDR1 and CDR2 are MGHRA and YSYEKL. This CDR3 comprises 13 residues. CDR3 DNA sequence: TGCGCCAGCAGCCCTACAGGGTTGACTGAAGCTTTCTTT. Translated: CASSPTGLTEAFF.

This CDR3 is CASSSPWSLNTEAFF. In nucleotides, the CDR3 is TGTGCCAGCAGCTCCCCTTGGAGCCTGAACACTGAAGCTTTCTTT. V is TRBV7-2 and J is TRBJ1-1; no definite D call. The CDR3 is 15 residues long. CDR1 and CDR2 (germline): SGHTA, FQGNSA. Trimming pared 4 bases from V and 0 bases from J, leaving 12 bases between.

The genes are TRBV6-4 and TRBJ1-1; possibly TRBD1 for D (6 bases). Looked up from germline, CDR1 is MRHNA and CDR2 is SNTAGT. The CDR3 runs to 15 residues. Trimming removed 6 bases from V and 1 base from J, with 15 bases in between. In nucleotides, the CDR3 is TGTGCCAGCAGGATAGAGCAGGGGTCGAACACTGAAGCTTTCTTT. Protein product: CASRIEQGSNTEAFF.

The V call is TRBV27, the J call TRBJ1-2, with D uncertain. The ends were cut back, 5 bases at V and 2 bases at J, with 6 bases in the middle. The CDR3 is 12 amino acids. CDR1 is MNHEY and CDR2 is SMNVEV in the germline V gene (reference sequence). CDR3 protein: CASSPGNYGYTF. DNA of the CDR3: TGTGCCAGCAGTCCCGGGAACTATGGCTACACCTTC.

This chain uses TRBV4-3 with TRBJ2-3; 11 positions match TRBD2. Trimming took 0 bases from V and 6 from J; bases not matched to a gene: 11. This CDR3 is 18 amino acids long. CDR1 and CDR2 (germline): LGHNA, YSLEER. The CDR3 loop reads CASSQDLSPTSGEDTQYF. The CDR3 coding sequence is TGCGCCAGCAGCCAAGATCTTTCGCCGACTAGCGGGGAGGATACGCAGTATTTT.

The J gene is TRBJ1-2, the V gene TRBV5-1; 7 bases fit TRBD1. V shed 0 bases and J 8 bases; nucleotides not matched to a gene: 1. This CDR3 comprises 12 residues. CDR1 and CDR2 from the germline V gene are SGHRS and YFSETQ. CDR3 protein: CASSLDRGGYTF. The CDR3 nucleotides are TGCGCCAGCAGCTTGGACAGGGGAGGCTACACCTTC.

J is TRBJ1-2 and V is TRBV6-1; D ambiguous. The V and J ends lost 5 bases and 6 bases respectively, with 16 bases between them. The CDR3 consists of 14 residues. Germline loops: CDR1 MNHNS, CDR2 SASEGT. The chain's CDR3 is CASSSTAVQDGYTF. As DNA, the CDR3 is TGTGCCAGCAGTTCTACAGCGGTCCAGGATGGCTACACCTTC.

This sequence joins TRBV25-1 and TRBJ2-2; a possible D gene is TRBD2 (5 bases). V was trimmed by 2 bases and J by 11 bases, leaving 15 bases between them. Germline CDR1 and CDR2: MGHDK and SYGVNS. The CDR3 length is 14 residues. CDR3 sequence: CASSETKLGLELFF. The DNA for the CDR3 is TGTGCCAGCAGTGAAACTAAACTAGGGCTCGAGCTGTTTTTT.

The V and J genes are TRBV27 and TRBJ1-2; 9 nucleotides agree with TRBD1. This CDR3 region has 16 residues. Germline V gene sequence: CDR1 MNHEY, CDR2 SMNVEV (reference sequence). With 5 bases clipped from V and 3 bases from J, the junction kept 10 bases outside the gene matches. This chain's CDR3 is CASSRRTGQGDYGYTF. In nucleotides, the CDR3 is TGTGCCAGCAGTCGCCGGACGGGACAGGGCGACTATGGCTACACCTTC.

V gene TRBV9 combines with J gene TRBJ1-2; D is possibly TRBD1 (6 bases). The germline V and J ends were trimmed by 3 bases and 3 bases, with 12 bases remaining between them. The germline gives CDR1 SGDLS, CDR2 YYNGEE. The length of the CDR3 is 14 residues. In DNA, the CDR3 is TGTGCCAGCAGCGAGGCCACAGGGTACTATGGCTACACCTTC. It yields the protein CASSEATGYYGYTF.

The count of this clone is one. This chain links TRBV19 with TRBJ2-1, with 13 positions matching TRBD2. With 6 bases clipped from V and 5 bases from J, the junction kept 7 bases outside the gene matches. Germline-derived CDR1 and CDR2 are LNHDA and SQIVND (reference sequence). This CDR3 is built from 16 residues. The CDR3 coding sequence is TGTGCCAGTAGGGAACTAGCGGGGGGGAAAGACAATGAGCAGTTCTTC. As protein: CASRELAGGKDNEQFF.

In its sample, this clone was seen a few times. This specimen includes other DNA sequences encoding the same CDR3. This chain connects TRBV6-5 to TRBJ2-7; weak D call: TRBD1 (5 bases). The germline V gene encodes CDR1 MNHEY and CDR2 SVGAGI. The V end was cut by 2 bases, the J end by 0 bases, with 11 bases between. The CDR3 sequence is 15 residues long. The CDR3 DNA reads as TGTGCCAGCAGTTACGTCCAGGGAAGCTCCTACGAGCAGTACTTC. This translates into CASSYVQGSSYEQYF.

V gene TRBV28 combines with J gene TRBJ2-7, with D perhaps matching TRBD1 (6 bases). V was trimmed by 6 bases and J by 0 bases, leaving 12 bases between them. Germline V gene sequence: CDR1 MDHEN, CDR2 SYDVKM. This CDR3 region has 14 residues. CDR3 sequence (DNA): TGTGCCAGCAGACTGCCGGACAGCTCCTACGAGCAGTACTTC. Encoded protein: CASRLPDSSYEQYF.

This sequence joins TRBV6-6 and TRBJ2-7, with 7 positions matching TRBD2. Germline V gene lookup returns CDR1 MNHNY and CDR2 SVGAGI (reference sequence). This CDR3 has 14 amino acids. The ends lost 7 bases at V and 1 base at J; junction bases unmatched: 7. CDR3 in DNA: TGTGCCAGCACCACAGCGGGGAGGTCCTACGAGCAGTACTTC. Residues: CASTTAGRSYEQYF.